These 26 T cell receptor beta chains were all obtained from the same sample, sequenced in a study of blood T cells in healthy people across ages. Alongside a J-beta primer mix, a sample-barcoded 5' primer served in a second PCR lasting about 6 to 11 cycles. MiXCR, run by TCRdb on the 5' RACE reads, gives a single entry per CDR3 protein. The table has over a million distinct CDR3 sequences, around 45% seen once. The source material was blood. All receptors come from a woman between 55 and 75 years old in good health.

The rearrangement joins TRBV5-1 to TRBJ2-2, with a possible D match to TRBD2 (6 bases). The CDR3 spans 16 residues. V shed 4 bases and J shed 4 bases, with 17 bases lying between them. Germline CDR1 reads SGHRS; CDR2 reads YFSETQ. For the CDR3, the DNA is TGCGCCAGCAGCCCCGAGGGACTTGCTTTCACCGGGGAGCTGTTTTTT. It encodes CASSPEGLAFTGELFF.

This clonotype was counted a few times. The genes are TRBV25-1 and TRBJ1-6, with a tentative D call TRBD1 (6 bases). The CDR3 covers 15 residues. Between the trimmed V and J ends, which lost 4 bases and 5 bases, there was a span of 12 bases. From germline, CDR1 is MGHDK and CDR2 SYGVNS. The CDR3 spells CASSVTGPDNSPLHF. The CDR3 nucleotides are TGTGCCAGCAGTGTAACAGGGCCCGATAATTCACCCCTCCACTTT.

The chain has TRBV4-3 and TRBJ1-2, with a possible D match to TRBD1 (5 bases). The CDR3 contains 14 residues. V was trimmed by 4 bases and J by 4 bases, leaving 13 bases between them. From germline, CDR1 is LGHNA and CDR2 YSLEER. CDR3 sequence (DNA): TGCGCCAGCAGCCGCCTACCCGACAGCTATGGCTACACCTTC. Encoded protein: CASSRLPDSYGYTF.

The chain uses TRBV11-1 and TRBJ2-7; D call uncertain. Judging by the DNA end, TRBJ2-5 fits better; the J call may be wrong. Germline loops: CDR1 SGHAT, CDR2 FQDESV (reference sequence). The CDR3 extends over 14 amino acids. The CDR3 here is CASSSRRADGTQYF. The CDR3 coding sequence is TGTGCCAGCAGCTCGAGACGGGCAGATGGGACCCAGTACTTC.

The rearrangement links TRBV7-2 to TRBJ2-5; 9 nucleotides align to TRBD1. Germline lookup yields CDR1 SGHTA and CDR2 FQGNSA. Trimming cost V 5 bases and J 2 bases; bases outside gene matches: 6. The CDR3 consists of 15 residues. The CDR3 DNA is TGTGCCAGCAGCCCGCACGGACAGGGGCAAGAGACCCAGTACTTC. This sequence encodes CASSPHGQGQETQYF.

The V and J genes are TRBV6-6 and TRBJ1-1; D unresolved. The CDR3 covers 13 residues. V lost 0 bases, J lost 1 base, and 3 bases lay in between. Per the germline V gene, CDR1 is MNHNY and CDR2 is SVGAGI (reference sequence). CDR3 protein: CASSYSENTEAFF. DNA for the CDR3: TGTGCCAGCAGTTACTCGGAGAACACTGAAGCTTTCTTT.

The chain carries TRBV11-2 and TRBJ2-7, with a weak D call TRBD2 (5 bases). V shed 1 base and J shed 3 bases, with 10 bases lying between them. The CDR3 is 14 residues long. The V gene's germline CDR1 is SGHAT and CDR2 FQNNGV. CDR3 nucleotides: TGTGCCAGCAGCTTAGTGGGAGACAACTACGAGCAGTACTTC. Translating it yields CASSLVGDNYEQYF.

This chain links TRBV27 with TRBJ2-5; 13 nucleotides align to TRBD2. The germline CDR1 and CDR2 sequences are MNHEY and SMNVEV (reference sequence). The junction had 21 bases not matched to a gene; V was cut back by 6 bases and J by 11 bases. This CDR3 has 18 amino acids. The CDR3 nucleotides are TGTGCCAGCAGACTTGGGACTAGCGGGATAAGGGTGCCCAATGAGCAGTACTTC. Translating it yields CASRLGTSGIRVPNEQYF.

This clonotype showed up just once. The gene calls are TRBV20-1 and TRBJ1-1; TRBD1 matches at 7 bases. The V and J ends lost 0 bases and 5 bases, in that order; junction bases with no gene match: 6. The germline CDR1 and CDR2 sequences are DFQATT and SNEGSKA (reference sequence). The CDR3 has 14 residues. The chain's CDR3 is CSARDNRGWTEAFF. DNA for the CDR3: TGCAGTGCTAGAGATAACAGGGGTTGGACTGAAGCTTTCTTT.

DNA of the CDR3: TGTGCCATCAGTCCCCACTCAGGTCCCACCTACGAGCAGTACTTC. Translating gives CAISPHSGPTYEQYF. The chain recombines TRBV10-3 with TRBJ2-7, with D unclear. The germline gives CDR1 ENHRY, CDR2 SYGVKD. V lost 5 bases to trimming and J lost 2 bases, with 16 bases between them. CDR3 size: 15 residues.

Details on this clonotype: The junction departs from the called germline gene at one end, perhaps through a read error. The chain has TRBV5-6 and TRBJ2-5, with 8 nucleotides matching TRBD2. This CDR3 has 14 amino acids. The V gene's germline CDR1 is SGHDT and CDR2 YYEEEE. CDR3 amino acids: CAGSPSGSQETQYF. CDR3 DNA: TGTGCCGGCAGCCCCAGCGGGAGCCAAGAGACCCAGTACTTC.

The chain is built from TRBV20-1 and TRBJ2-7; TRBD2 aligns across 7 bases. The junction had 7 bases not matched to a gene; V was cut back by 2 bases and J by 3 bases. Germline V lookup: CDR1 DFQATT, CDR2 SNEGSKA (reference sequence). This CDR3 comprises 14 residues. CDR3 DNA sequence: TGCAGTGCTAGAACCGGGCGGGAGTACTACGAGCAGTACTTC. Amino acid sequence: CSARTGREYYEQYF.

This clonotype appeared many times. This chain uses TRBV27 with TRBJ2-1, with 9 nucleotides matching TRBD1. Trimming at V came to 3 bases and at J to 7 bases, leaving 7 bases not matched to a gene. This CDR3 region has 15 residues. CDR1 is MNHEY, CDR2 SMNVEV, per germline (reference sequence). The CDR3 nucleotides read TGTGCCAGCAGTTTGAACAGGGGGCGCCGAAATGAGCAGTTCTTC. Encoded protein: CASSLNRGRRNEQFF.

For this clonotype: The CDR3 does not close with the conserved phenylalanine or tryptophan, likely indicating a read error. This rearrangement joins TRBV11-2 to TRBJ2-1; the match to TRBD2 covers 12 bases. Trimming removed 5 bases from V and 9 bases from J; junction bases left unmatched: 2. This CDR3 spans 13 amino acids. Germline V gene lookup returns CDR1 SGHAT and CDR2 FQNNGV. The CDR3 DNA reads as TGTGCCAGCAGCCGGACTAGCGGGATTGAGCAGTTCCTC. Its translation is CASSRTSGIEQFL.

V usage is TRBV7-6 and J usage is TRBJ2-5; 9 nucleotides align to TRBD2. The length of the CDR3 is 17 residues. After removal of 5 bases from V and 11 bases from J, the junction contained 21 bases not matched to a gene. Per the germline V gene, CDR1 is SGHVS and CDR2 is FNYEAQ. The CDR3 is CASSPGLAGREGLKQYF. In nucleotides, the CDR3 is TGTGCCAGCAGCCCGGGACTAGCAGGACGCGAGGGTCTTAAGCAGTACTTC.

The table lists this clonotype with many counts. The J gene is TRBJ2-1, the V gene TRBV7-8; TRBD2 matches at 9 bases. The trim removed 4 bases at V and 7 bases at J, leaving 8 bases unmatched. The germline V gene has CDR1 SGHVS and CDR2 FQNEAQ. The CDR3 length is 15 residues. CDR3 in amino acids: CASSSGVAGGNEQFF. As DNA, the CDR3 is TGTGCCAGCAGCTCGGGGGTGGCGGGAGGGAATGAGCAGTTCTTC. The full variable domain, in which reference TRBV7-8 and TRBJ2-1 provide the parts outside the CDR3, is GAGVSQSPRYKVAKRGQDVALRCDPISGHVSLFWYQQALGQGPEFLTYFQNEAQLDKSGLPSDRFFAERPEGSVSTLKIQRTQQEDSAVYLCASSSGVAGGNEQFFGPGTRLTVL.

The V call is TRBV29-1, the J call TRBJ1-6, with TRBD1 matching 7 bases. After removal of 2 bases from V and 0 bases from J, the junction contained 4 bases not matched to a gene. This CDR3 region has 16 residues. Germline CDR1 SQVTM, CDR2 ANQGSEA. The CDR3 here is CSVERRDSSYNSPLHF. The CDR3 DNA follows: TGCAGCGTTGAAAGGCGGGACAGCTCCTATAATTCACCCCTCCACTTT.

This rearrangement joins TRBV5-5 to TRBJ2-7, with unresolved D. Trimming pared 2 bases from V and 7 bases from J, leaving 13 bases between. The CDR3 is made up of 13 amino acids. Per the germline V gene, CDR1 is SGHKS and CDR2 is YYEKEE (reference sequence). The CDR3 DNA reads as TGTGCCAGCAGCTTTAACGTATACAATGAGCAGTACTTC. Translated: CASSFNVYNEQYF. Together with reference TRBV5-5 and TRBJ2-7, the CDR3 gives the full variable domain: DAGVTQSPTHLIKTRGQQVTLRCSPISGHKSVSWYQQVLGQGPQFIFQYYEKEERGRGNFPDRFSARQFPNYSSELNVNALLLGDSALYLCASSFNVYNEQYFGPGTRLTVT.

Comments on this clonotype: One end of the junction is discordant with germline, which a read error may explain. The chain uses TRBV12-3 or TRBV12-4 and TRBJ2-3; D is tentatively TRBD1 or TRBD2 (5 bases each). This CDR3 has 14 amino acids. CDR3 DNA sequence: TGTGCCAGCAGGCAGGGCTCTAGCACAGATGCGCAGTATTTT. Translating gives CASRQGSSTDAQYF.

The chain joins TRBV3-1 to TRBJ2-5, with 11 bases fitting TRBD2. The CDR3 has 16 amino acids. The trim removed 5 bases at V and 11 bases at J, leaving 16 bases unmatched. In germline, CDR1 is LGHDT, CDR2 YNNKEL (reference sequence). The CDR3 protein is CASSDSSGGGNNEQYF. The CDR3 DNA reads TGTGCCAGCAGCGACAGTAGCGGGGGGGGAAACAATGAGCAGTACTTC.

CDR3 nucleotide sequence: TGTGCCAGCAAACAACCGGGGTACGAGCAGTACTTC. Translation gives CASKQPGYEQYF. The rearrangement links TRBV13 to TRBJ2-7; tentative D call: TRBD2 (5 bases). Germline V gene data show CDR1 as PRHDT and CDR2 as FYEKMQ (reference sequence). The CDR3 consists of 12 residues. V was cut by 7 bases and J by 4 bases, with 11 bases left in between.

This clonotype was observed a handful of times. The V and J genes are TRBV27 and TRBJ2-3; D is perhaps TRBD1 (6 bases). V lost 6 bases and J lost 0, with 16 bases in between. CDR1 is MNHEY, CDR2 SMNVEV, per germline (reference sequence). This CDR3 contains 16 residues. The CDR3 region has the DNA TGTGCCAGCAGATCCTCAGGGGTCTCTAGCACAGATACGCAGTATTTT. It codes for CASRSSGVSSTDTQYF.

The chain is built from TRBV6-1 and TRBJ1-6; perhaps TRBD1 as D (6 bases). Looked up from germline, CDR1 is MNHNS and CDR2 is SASEGT. This CDR3 contains 16 residues. V shed 6 bases and J shed 2 bases, with 14 bases lying between them. The CDR3 DNA is TGTGCCAGCAGCGATACTGGGACAACCTATAATTCACCCCTCCACTTT. This translates into CASSDTGTTYNSPLHF.

The V call is TRBV28, the J call TRBJ2-7; D unclear. V was trimmed by 8 bases and J by 0 bases, leaving 11 bases between them. The germline V gene encodes CDR1 MDHEN and CDR2 SYDVKM. The CDR3 extends over 13 amino acids. This CDR3 reads CASCRQSSYEQYF. The CDR3 nucleotides read TGTGCCAGCTGTAGGCAGTCCTCCTACGAGCAGTACTTC.

The V gene is TRBV5-4, the J gene TRBJ2-7; no definite D call. The CDR3 length is 13 residues. Trimming removed 4 bases from V and 0 bases from J, with 8 bases in between. Per germline, CDR1 SGHNT and CDR2 YYREEE (reference sequence). In DNA form, the CDR3 reads TGTGCCAGCAGCCGAGAAATCTCCTACGAGCAGTACTTC. Its protein product is CASSREISYEQYF. Using reference TRBV5-4 and TRBJ2-7 for the parts outside the CDR3, the full variable domain is ETGVTQSPTHLIKTRGQQVTLRCSSQSGHNTVSWYQQALGQGPQFIFQYYREEENGRGNFPPRFSGLQFPNYSSELNVNALELDDSALYLCASSREISYEQYFGPGTRLTVT.

CDR3: CASSHRSHLTDTQYF. In DNA, the CDR3 is TGTGCCAGCAGCCACCGATCCCACCTAACAGATACGCAGTATTTT. The chain couples TRBV12-3 or TRBV12-4 to TRBJ2-3; no reliable D call. The CDR3 sequence is 15 residues long. The V end lost 6 bases, the J end lost 3 bases, and 16 bases lay between the germline ends.